The table lists the clone carrying this TCR beta chain with many counts. Its antigen is currently unknown. These data are taken from a study of T cells after yellow fever vaccination. Study outcomes and limitations: Most primary-vaccination clones reappeared after the booster (approximately 97% CD4, about 88% CD8). FACS-sorted repertoires could harbor abundant contaminating bulk-population clonotypes. By day 5 rather than day 15, the secondary response had peaked, though it was weaker.

CDR3 length equals 15 residues. V lost 5 bases to trimming and J lost 10 bases; unmatched junction nucleotides: 13. The 5'RACE template-switching step produced TCR cDNA and added a universal primer site and UMIs. TCRdb redid the calling of the 5' RACE reads with MiXCR, one entry per CDR3 protein. The table has 70,000 or so distinct CDR3 sequences, 5% to 6.5% seen once. This receptor was taken from a man aged 18 to 30 who received the YFV17D yellow fever vaccine. This sample comprised CD4+ T cells sorted from PBMCs, obtained more than 14 days after the first yellow fever vaccination. The rearrangement links TRBV12-3 or TRBV12-4 to TRBJ1-4, with TRBD1 matching 7 bases. The CDR3 region has the DNA TGTGCCAGCAGTGTTACGACAGGGCTTCCTCGAAAACTGTTTTTT. Amino acid sequence: CASSVTTGLPRKLFF.